The 32 T cell receptor beta chains listed next were all sequenced from one sample in a study of T cell responses to AZD1222 COVID-19 vaccine. Here immunoSEQ multiplex PCR was the method, and the copy in TCRdb shows in-frame clones only, minus some. The table has more than 150,000 clones, 85% to 95% seen once. The specimen was peripheral blood, collected 28 days after the second AZD1222 dose. The receptors stem from an adult who received the AZD1222 COVID-19 vaccine.

The chain uses TRBV7-2 and TRBJ1-5; TRBD1 aligns across 9 bases. CDR3 length: 18 amino acids. The trim removed 0 bases at V and 2 bases at J, leaving 8 bases unmatched. Germline V gene data show CDR1 as SGHTA and CDR2 as FQGNSA. CDR3 coding DNA: TGTGCCAGCAGCTTAGCTCACACAGGGGGCGAAGGCAATCAGCCCCAGCATTTT. Protein sequence: CASSLAHTGGEGNQPQHF.

V gene TRBV11-3 combines with J gene TRBJ1-1; TRBD1 matches 10 bases. There are 13 residues in the CDR3. V was pared by 4 bases and J by 5 bases, with 1 base of the junction left unmatched. Germline lookup yields CDR1 SGHNT and CDR2 YENEEA. This CDR3 is CASSSGQGTEAFF. As DNA, the CDR3 is TGTGCCAGCAGCTCGGGACAGGGGACTGAAGCTTTCTTT. Full variable domain (rest looked up from reference TRBV11-3 and TRBJ1-1): EAGVVQSPRYKIIEKKQPVAFWCNPISGHNTLYWYLQNLGQGPELLIRYENEEAVDDSQLPKDRFSAERLKGVDSTLKIQPAELGDSAVYLCASSSGQGTEAFFGQGTRLTVV.

The chain is built from TRBV4-1 and TRBJ2-3; possible D gene TRBD2, 5 bases. CDR1 MGHRA and CDR2 YSYEKL come from the germline V gene. V shed 1 base and J shed 8 bases, with 13 bases lying between them. This CDR3 has 14 amino acids. The CDR3 loop is CASSQVGGPGTQYF. The DNA for the CDR3 is TGCGCCAGCAGCCAAGTCGGCGGGCCCGGTACGCAGTATTTT.

This rearrangement joins TRBV6-5 to TRBJ1-2, with 9 nucleotides matching TRBD1. The CDR3 spans 15 residues. With 7 bases clipped from V and 5 bases from J, the junction kept 11 bases outside the gene matches. Per the germline V gene, CDR1 is MNHEY and CDR2 is SVGAGI. In DNA, the CDR3 is TGTGCCAGCACTAGGGACAGGGTGGGGGGATATGGCTACACCTTC. Translating gives CASTRDRVGGYGYTF.

The chain joins TRBV6-5 to TRBJ1-2; D ambiguous. V dropped 4 bases and J dropped 2 bases, with 8 bases sitting between them. The CDR3 totals 13 residues. The germline V gene has CDR1 MNHEY and CDR2 SVGAGI. The CDR3, as DNA: TGTGCCAGCAGTTGGACTGAGAACTATGGCTACACCTTC. Its protein product is CASSWTENYGYTF.

The CDR3 loop reads CAWSSGTGNTGELFF. The DNA for the CDR3 is TGTGCCTGGAGTTCTGGGACAGGGAACACCGGGGAGCTGTTTTTT. This chain uses TRBV30 with TRBJ2-2, with TRBD1 matching 8 bases. CDR3 size: 15 residues. V lost 2 bases to trimming and J lost 1 base; unmatched junction nucleotides: 3. Germline lookup yields CDR1 GTSNPN and CDR2 SVGIG (reference sequence).

The rearrangement uses TRBV7-9 and TRBJ1-2; D may be TRBD1 (6 bases). The CDR3 totals 12 residues. V was pared by 6 bases and J by 5 bases, with 10 bases between. Germline-derived CDR1 and CDR2 are SEHNR and FQNEAQ (reference sequence). The CDR3 nucleotides read TGTGCCAGCAGTACAGGGACTTATGGCTACACCTTC. It yields the protein CASSTGTYGYTF. Full variable domain (outside the CDR3, taken from reference TRBV7-9 and TRBJ1-2): DTGVSQNPRHKITKRGQNVTFRCDPISEHNRLYWYRQTLGQGPEFLTYFQNEAQLEKSRLLSDRFSAERPKGSFSTLEIQRTEQGDSAMYLCASSTGTYGYTFGSGTRLTVV.

The chain couples TRBV2 to TRBJ2-1; D may be TRBD2 (5 bases). V lost 8 bases and J 0 bases, leaving 14 bases between the germline ends. The CDR3 totals 15 residues. Germline V CDR1 and CDR2: SNHLY, FYNNEI. In DNA, the CDR3 is TGTGCCAGCGAGTGGGAAGGGAGCTCCTACAATGAGCAGTTCTTC. Its protein product is CASEWEGSSYNEQFF.

V and J are TRBV11-2 and TRBJ2-7; 7 positions agree with TRBD2. The V segment lost 5 bases and the J segment 9 bases; nucleotides outside the gene matches: 22. This CDR3 is 17 amino acids long. Germline V gene data show CDR1 as SGHAT and CDR2 as FQNNGV. CDR3 nucleotides: TGTGCCAGCAGCCCTCGGGACCGCCGGTTGGGACTACGAGCGCAGTACTTC. This encodes CASSPRDRRLGLRAQYF.

This clone was found once. V and J are TRBV2 and TRBJ2-7; D is undetermined. CDR3 length equals 12 residues. CDR1 is SNHLY and CDR2 is FYNNEI in the germline V gene. The V end lost 4 bases, the J end lost 3 bases, and 7 bases lay between the germline ends. Here the CDR3 reads CASSGARYEQYF. As DNA, the CDR3 is TGTGCCAGCAGTGGGGCACGCTACGAGCAGTACTTC.

The chain is built from TRBV6-2 or TRBV6-3 and TRBJ1-1; D not certain. CDR1 and CDR2 (germline): MNHEY, SVGEGT. V lost 2 bases to trimming and J lost 5 bases, with 18 bases between them. The CDR3 length is 16 residues. The CDR3 loop reads CASSYPDGIGGTEAFF. The CDR3 DNA reads as TGTGCCAGCAGTTACCCGGACGGTATCGGAGGAACTGAAGCTTTCTTT.

The V gene is TRBV3-1 (or the pseudogene TRBV3-2), the J gene TRBJ2-1; D gene uncertain. The germline gives CDR1 LGHDT, CDR2 YNNKEL (reference sequence). V was cut by 2 bases and J by 6 bases, with 11 bases left in between. This CDR3 has 14 residues. The CDR3 sequence is CASSQIDRVNEQFF. The CDR3, as DNA: TGTGCCAGCAGCCAAATTGACCGAGTCAATGAGCAGTTCTTC.

The rearrangement joins TRBV7-9 to TRBJ2-1; perhaps TRBD2 as D (5 bases). This CDR3 region has 11 residues. Germline lookup yields CDR1 SEHNR and CDR2 FQNEAQ (reference sequence). CDR3 sequence reads: CGIGILNEQFF. CDR3 in DNA: TGTGGAATCGGGATCCTCAATGAGCAGTTCTTC.

The chain recombines TRBV6-5 with TRBJ1-3; no firm D call. Germline V gene sequence: CDR1 MNHEY, CDR2 SVGAGI. The ends were cut back, 10 bases at V and 2 bases at J, with 6 bases in the middle. The CDR3 covers 11 residues. Here the CDR3 DNA reads TGTGCCACCGAAACTGGAAACACCATATATTTT. It specifies CATETGNTIYF.

The chain recombines TRBV12-5 with TRBJ1-5; D is unresolved. The CDR3 covers 12 residues. Germline CDR1 reads LGHNT; CDR2 reads FRNRAP. Deletions cut 3 bases from V and 7 bases from J, with 7 bases between. The CDR3 DNA follows: TGTGCTAGTGGTTTCGGAGAGCAGCCCCAGCATTTT. Protein: CASGFGEQPQHF.

Notes on this clone: A read error may account for a junction end that differs from germline. This chain connects TRBV14 to TRBJ2-6; D call uncertain. The CDR3 has 13 amino acids. CDR1 and CDR2 (germline): SGHDN, FVKESK. The CDR3 loop is CASSPSRANVLTF. The CDR3 DNA is TGTGCCAGCAGCCCCTCTAGGGCCAACGTCCTGACTTTC.

The CDR3 DNA follows: TGCGCCAGCATACCCTCGACTAGCCGAGAGACCCAGTACTTC. It codes for CASIPSTSRETQYF. This rearrangement joins TRBV10-2 to TRBJ2-5; the match to TRBD2 covers 7 bases. The junction had 9 bases not matched to a gene; V was cut back by 7 bases and J by 4 bases. The CDR3 is 14 amino acids. Germline values: CDR1 WSHSY, CDR2 SAAADI.

About this clone: This same CDR3 is encoded by further DNA sequences in the sample. The chain is built from TRBV6-5 and TRBJ1-1, with a tentative D call TRBD1 (5 bases). Germline V gene lookup returns CDR1 MNHEY and CDR2 SVGAGI. The CDR3 is made up of 14 amino acids. V lost 6 bases to trimming and J lost 0 bases, with 11 bases between them. CDR3 protein: CASRGGRMNTEAFF. The CDR3, as DNA: TGTGCCAGCAGGGGGGGGAGGATGAACACTGAAGCTTTCTTT.

This clone showed up just once. The gene calls are TRBV11-2 and TRBJ1-2; TRBD1 matches 7 bases. Germline V gene sequence: CDR1 SGHAT, CDR2 FQNNGV. Trimming cost V 5 bases and J 7 bases; bases outside gene matches: 4. This CDR3 spans 12 amino acids. The CDR3 region has the DNA TGTGCCAGCAGCCCGAACAGGGGTGGCTACACCTTC. Protein sequence: CASSPNRGGYTF.

The chain recombines TRBV28 with TRBJ1-2, with TRBD1 identical over 8 bases. CDR1 MDHEN and CDR2 SYDVKM come from the germline V gene. The CDR3 has 15 amino acids. V was clipped by 5 bases and J by 0 bases; unmatched bases: 5. CDR3 DNA: TGTGCCAGCAGTCGTCAGGGACAGGCTAACTATGGCTACACCTTC. As protein: CASSRQGQANYGYTF.

V gene TRBV30 combines with J gene TRBJ2-1; 8 bases agree with TRBD2. Germline CDR1 is GTSNPN and CDR2 is SVGIG (reference sequence). This CDR3 contains 15 residues. J gave up 4 bases and V 7 bases, and 12 bases lay outside the gene matches. CDR3 in amino acids: CAFTVSGGTYNEQFF. In DNA form, the CDR3 reads TGTGCCTTTACAGTAAGCGGGGGAACGTACAATGAGCAGTTCTTC.

The chain has TRBV4-2 and TRBJ1-3, with D perhaps matching TRBD1 (6 bases). This CDR3 contains 14 residues. Deletions cut 6 bases from V and 1 base from J, with 10 bases between. CDR1 is LGHNA and CDR2 is YNFKEQ in the germline V gene. As DNA, the CDR3 is TGTGCCAGCAGTGGGGGGCGATCTGGAAACACCATATATTTT. Encoded protein: CASSGGRSGNTIYF.

The gene calls are TRBV7-3 and TRBJ2-1; 7 nucleotides agree with TRBD2. The CDR3 consists of 16 residues. CDR1 is SGHTA and CDR2 is FQGTGA in the germline V gene. V was pared by 4 bases and J by 4 bases, with 10 bases of the junction left unmatched. The CDR3 loop reads CASSSSPSGSYNEQFF. The CDR3 bases are TGTGCCAGCAGCTCATCCCCTAGCGGAAGTTACAATGAGCAGTTCTTC.

DNA for the CDR3: TGTGCCAGCAGCAAAAGGGGTGCGGTCGAGGGCAATCAGCCCCAGCATTTT. It is translated as CASSKRGAVEGNQPQHF. The rearrangement joins TRBV27 to TRBJ1-5, with D perhaps TRBD1 (5 bases). This CDR3 region has 17 residues. CDR1 MNHEY and CDR2 SMNVEV come from the germline V gene (reference sequence). Trimming removed 6 bases at V and 2 bases at J, with 20 bases between.

This sequence joins TRBV5-1 and TRBJ1-4; the D is unclear. Deletions cut 2 bases from V and 7 bases from J, with 12 bases between. The CDR3 runs 14 residues. CDR1 is SGHRS and CDR2 is YFSETQ in the germline V gene. This CDR3 reads CASSFDLEGEKLFF. In DNA form, the CDR3 reads TGCGCCAGCAGCTTCGACCTAGAAGGTGAAAAACTGTTTTTT.

The chain joins TRBV30 to TRBJ2-1; the match to TRBD2 covers 7 bases. The germline gives CDR1 GTSNPN, CDR2 SVGIG (reference sequence). After removal of 0 bases from V and 5 bases from J, the junction contained 10 bases not matched to a gene. The CDR3 is 16 residues long. CDR3 in amino acids: CAWSVLLREPNNEQFF. The CDR3 DNA reads as TGTGCCTGGAGTGTTCTGTTGCGGGAGCCCAACAATGAGCAGTTCTTC.

The CDR3 loop reads CASSVGGAFPGYTF. The DNA for the CDR3 is TGTGCCAGCAGCGTCGGGGGGGCCTTCCCTGGCTACACCTTC. This sequence joins TRBV9 and TRBJ1-2; TRBD1 might be the D (6 bases). The V and J ends lost 2 bases and 7 bases respectively, with 15 bases between them. The CDR3 loop spans 14 amino acids. Germline CDR1 is SGDLS and CDR2 is YYNGEE.

This chain uses TRBV4-1 with TRBJ2-7, with D maybe TRBD1 (6 bases). The V end was cut by 5 bases, the J end by 3 bases, with 14 bases between. Per the germline V gene, CDR1 is MGHRA and CDR2 is YSYEKL. This CDR3 spans 14 amino acids. DNA of the CDR3: TGCGCCAGCAGCAATCCAGGGGTCGTCTACGAGCAGTACTTC. Residues: CASSNPGVVYEQYF.

This chain links TRBV3-1 (or the pseudogene TRBV3-2) with TRBJ2-5; D is undetermined. V gave up 3 bases and J gave up 1 base, with 12 bases separating them. The CDR3 contains 15 residues. Germline V lookup: CDR1 LGHDT, CDR2 YNNKEL (reference sequence). The CDR3 is CASSHRRGPQETQYF. The CDR3 coding sequence is TGTGCCAGCAGCCATCGTCGAGGCCCCCAAGAGACCCAGTACTTC.

This chain uses TRBV27 with TRBJ2-1, with 7 bases lining up with TRBD1. J gave up 6 bases and V 7 bases, and 12 bases lay outside the gene matches. Germline V gene sequence: CDR1 MNHEY, CDR2 SMNVEV (reference sequence). This CDR3 comprises 15 residues. Here the CDR3 reads CASTPGDRTFNEQFF. The CDR3 region has the DNA TGTGCCAGCACCCCAGGGGACAGAACGTTCAATGAGCAGTTCTTC.

CDR3 protein: CATSRGGTSGKNEQFF. The CDR3 DNA reads TGTGCCACCAGCAGAGGTGGGACTAGCGGGAAGAATGAGCAGTTCTTC. The chain carries TRBV15 and TRBJ2-1, with 13 bases lining up with TRBD2. Germline lookup yields CDR1 LNHNV and CDR2 YYDKDF (reference sequence). The CDR3 is 16 residues long. V trimming: 1 base; J trimming: 7 bases; junction bases outside the gene matches: 4. Looking up the rest from reference TRBV15 and TRBJ2-1 gives the full variable domain: DAMVIQNPRYQVTQFGKPVTLSCSQTLNHNVMYWYQQKSSQAPKLLFHYYDKDFNNEADTPDNFQSRRPNTSFCFLDIRSPGLGDTAMYLCATSRGGTSGKNEQFFGPGTRLTVL.

This rearrangement joins TRBV30 to TRBJ1-2; D gene uncertain. The V end was cut by 0 bases, the J end by 1 base, with 6 bases between. Germline CDR1 is GTSNPN and CDR2 is SVGIG (reference sequence). CDR3 size: 13 residues. The CDR3: CAWSVIINYGYTF. The CDR3 bases are TGTGCCTGGAGTGTAATTATTAACTATGGCTACACCTTC. The full variable domain, its missing parts supplied by reference TRBV30 and TRBJ1-2, is SQTIHQWPATLVQPVGSPLSLECTVEGTSNPNLYWYRQAAGRGLQLLFYSVGIGQISSEVPQNLSASRPQDRQFILSSKKLLLSDSGFYLCAWSVIINYGYTFGSGTRLTVV.